This TCR beta chain was identified in a study of T cell repertoires in cytomegalovirus infection (dated by TCRdb to between 2017 and 2020). Study-wide context: Peptide stimulations targeted recently identified HLA-C-restricted CMV epitopes, whose presentation resists viral immunomodulation, together with well-studied HLA-B-restricted epitopes. Because public TCR beta signatures pointed to carriage of CMV infection together with the matching HLA type, the HLA type of each donor mattered for the analysis.

V and J are truncated by 5 bases and 4 bases respectively, leaving an intervening sequence of 11 bases. CDR1 and CDR2 (SEHNR, FQNEAQ) derive from the germline V gene (reference sequence). From its cysteine to its phenylalanine, the CDR3 spans 13 amino acids. CDR3 DNA only is kept here, 39 bases in frame from base 1. Regarding this clonotype: What this receptor recognizes is not known. There are no base qualities to consult, and no much larger clone falls within one base.

In light of the paper, this sample's treatment or condition label describes: in vitro stimulation with specific CMV peptide epitopes to enrich CMV-specific T cells. Sequencing took place on an Illumina HiSeq 1500. TCRdb redid the processing of the public reads, applying fastp at Q25 and MiXCR, and retained in-frame beta chains. Entries are consolidated by CDR3 protein sequence, retaining the most common genes and DNA. The sample data list about 920,000 distinct CDR3 sequences, and 31% of these were observed just once. In total, the top ten clones hold around an eighth of the sample. Overall results and qualifications from the work: In both this cohort and an independent roughly 360-donor cohort, the cumulative frequency of public TCR beta family members distinguished carriers of CMV infection plus the relevant HLA type. The ex vivo response was dominated by HLA-C-restricted CMV-specific TCR beta clonotypes, and the single most frequent clonotype in two of eight donors was supplied by these HLA-C-restricted clonotypes.

The sequence derives from a human donor in good health (CMV status not recorded). Some clones in this sample may be carry-over from other donors' samples. The material was cultured CD8+ T cells from PBMCs, obtained from culture after CMV antigen stimulation. The receptor chain draws on TRBV7-9 and TRBJ1-2; a weak D assignment points to TRBD1 (5 bases agree). The DNA reads as follows: TGTGCCAGCAGCCTAGGGGATTTCTATGGCTACACCTTC. It specifies CASSLGDFYGYTF. Where the CDR3 stops, the reference TRBV7-9 and TRBJ1-2 genes take over; the full variable domain is DTGVSQNPRHKITKRGQNVTFRCDPISEHNRLYWYRQTLGQGPEFLTYFQNEAQLEKSRLLSDRFSAERPKGSFSTLEIQRTEQGDSAMYLCASSLGDFYGYTFGSGTRLTVV.